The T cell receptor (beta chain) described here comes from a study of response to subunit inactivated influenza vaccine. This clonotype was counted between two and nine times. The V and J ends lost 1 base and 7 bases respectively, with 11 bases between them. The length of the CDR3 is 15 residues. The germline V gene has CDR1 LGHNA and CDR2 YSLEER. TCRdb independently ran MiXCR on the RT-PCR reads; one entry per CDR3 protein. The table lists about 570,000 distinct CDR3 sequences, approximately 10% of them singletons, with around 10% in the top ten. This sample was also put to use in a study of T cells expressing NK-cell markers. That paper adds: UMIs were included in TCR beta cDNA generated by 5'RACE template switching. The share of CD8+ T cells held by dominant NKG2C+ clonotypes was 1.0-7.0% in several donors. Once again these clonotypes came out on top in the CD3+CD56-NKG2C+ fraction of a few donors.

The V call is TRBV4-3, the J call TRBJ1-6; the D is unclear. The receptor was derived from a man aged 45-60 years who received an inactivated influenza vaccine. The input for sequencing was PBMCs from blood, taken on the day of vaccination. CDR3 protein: CASSQAPQQNSPLHF. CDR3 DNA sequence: TGCGCCAGCAGCCAAGCCCCCCAACAGAATTCACCCCTCCACTTT.